These 23 T cell receptor beta chains were all obtained from the same sample, sequenced in a study of T cells in Graves' hyperthyroidism and ophthalmopathy. TCR beta CDR3 regions were amplified from RNA transcripts. During a first-round RT-PCR of the TCR CDR3, the HTBI primer set was used. MiXCR, run by TCRdb on the multiplex PCR reads, gives a single entry per CDR3 protein. Altogether some 400,000 distinct CDR3 sequences are present, roughly 14% being singletons, with the ten largest covering about a fifth. The specimen was blood. The receptors shown here come from a man younger than 40 with Graves' hyperthyroidism that later progressed to Graves' ophthalmopathy.

Ten or more counts support this clonotype. The rearrangement uses TRBV13 and TRBJ1-6, with a possible D match to TRBD1 (5 bases). Germline V gene data show CDR1 as PRHDT and CDR2 as FYEKMQ (reference sequence). V lost 3 bases and J 11 bases, leaving 8 bases between the germline ends. The CDR3 sequence is 12 residues long. The CDR3 sequence: CASSFEGTPLHF. In DNA form, the CDR3 reads TGTGCCAGCAGCTTCGAGGGGACACCCCTCCACTTT.

For this clonotype: A junction boundary mismatches the germline segment, possibly from a read error. The CDR3 bases are TGTGCCAGCGGTTTCCGGGAGACCTACGAGCAGTACTTC. Translating gives CASGFRETYEQYF. The chain joins TRBV27 to TRBJ2-7, with D perhaps matching TRBD2 (6 bases). The germline V gene encodes CDR1 MNHEY and CDR2 SMNVEV (reference sequence). The CDR3 spans 13 residues.

This clonotype turned up a few times. The genes are TRBV28 and TRBJ2-4; 8 bases match TRBD1. CDR1 MDHEN and CDR2 SYDVKM come from the germline V gene. CDR3 length: 14 residues. V was clipped by 2 bases and J by 6 bases; unmatched bases: 3. The chain's CDR3 is CASSLQGAGNIQYF. The CDR3 DNA sequence: TGTGCCAGCAGTTTACAGGGGGCGGGAAACATTCAGTACTTC.

This clonotype was found many times. The chain couples TRBV28 to TRBJ2-1, with D possibly matching TRBD2 (6 bases). Germline-derived CDR1 and CDR2 are MDHEN and SYDVKM. Trimming shortened V by 5 bases and J by 7 bases, and 18 bases separated the two germline ends. This CDR3 contains 15 residues. CDR3 region: CASSPRGLLLNEQFF. DNA for the CDR3: TGTGCCAGCAGTCCCCGGGGGTTGCTTTTGAATGAGCAGTTCTTC.

The table lists this clonotype with many counts. The chain combines TRBV7-9 with TRBJ2-3; D call uncertain. The CDR3 is 15 residues long. Per the germline V gene, CDR1 is SEHNR and CDR2 is FQNEAQ (reference sequence). With 4 bases removed from V and 0 bases from J, the gap between germline ends came to 11 bases. CDR3 coding DNA: TGTGCCAGCAGCTACCCTAGGGAAAGCACAGATACGCAGTATTTT. It specifies CASSYPRESTDTQYF.

This clonotype has a handful of counts. The genes are TRBV4-2 and TRBJ1-6; 9 bases line up with TRBD1. Germline V lookup: CDR1 LGHNA, CDR2 YNFKEQ. With 3 bases clipped from V and 12 bases from J, the junction kept 6 bases outside the gene matches. The CDR3 is 14 amino acids. Here the CDR3 DNA reads TGTGCCAGCAGCCAGGGACAGGGAGAGGAACCCCTCCACTTT. It specifies CASSQGQGEEPLHF.

The sample holds many counts of this clonotype. This chain connects TRBV28 to TRBJ2-7; D is perhaps TRBD1 (6 bases). This CDR3 is 14 amino acids long. Germline V gene data show CDR1 as MDHEN and CDR2 as SYDVKM. V was cut by 5 bases and J by 7 bases, with 18 bases left in between. Written as DNA, the CDR3 is TGTGCCAGCAGTGTCGGGACACTACCTTGGGAGCAGTACTTC. It encodes CASSVGTLPWEQYF.

This CDR3 is CASSAHSGSPNYGYTF. The CDR3 nucleotides read TGCGCCAGCAGCGCCCATTCAGGATCTCCTAACTATGGCTACACCTTC. This chain uses TRBV5-1 with TRBJ1-2, with D unresolved. Germline lookup yields CDR1 SGHRS and CDR2 YFSETQ. Trimming stripped 4 bases from V and 0 bases from J, with 16 bases between. CDR3 length: 16 residues.

In this sample, this clonotype turned up many times. The CDR3 nucleotides are TGCAGTGCAACCTCCGGGACAGTTTACAATGAGCAGTTCTTC. Its translation: CSATSGTVYNEQFF. The chain couples TRBV20-1 to TRBJ2-1; TRBD1 agrees at 7 bases. Germline V CDR1 and CDR2: DFQATT, SNEGSKA (reference sequence). The CDR3 is made up of 14 amino acids. With V trimmed by 6 bases and J by 4 bases, 9 bases remained unmatched.

This clonotype was counted at least ten times. The V and J genes are TRBV28 and TRBJ2-3; 10 nucleotides line up with TRBD2. CDR1 is MDHEN and CDR2 is SYDVKM in the germline V gene. This CDR3 has 14 amino acids. V lost 10 bases and J lost 3; bases outside the gene matches: 7. The CDR3 sequence: CAIRERGGTDTQYF. DNA of the CDR3: TGTGCCATCAGAGAGCGGGGGGGGACAGATACGCAGTATTTT. Supplemented by reference TRBV28 and TRBJ2-3, the full variable domain reads DVKVTQSSRYLVKRTGEKVFLECVQDMDHENMFWYRQDPGLGLRLIYFSYDVKMKEKGDIPEGYSVSREKKERFSLILESASTNQTSMYLCAIRERGGTDTQYFGPGTRLTVL.

This clonotype was seen ten or more times. The chain carries TRBV12-3 or TRBV12-4 and TRBJ2-1; the match to TRBD2 covers 8 bases. CDR3 length: 13 amino acids. After removal of 4 bases from V and 10 bases from J, the junction contained 6 bases not matched to a gene. CDR3 residues: CASSSLRGGEQFF. The CDR3 region has the DNA TGTGCCAGCAGTTCCCTCCGCGGGGGGGAGCAGTTCTTC.

This clonotype was detected ten times or more. V is TRBV27 and J is TRBJ2-5; D perhaps matches TRBD2 (7 bases). Trimming took off 7 bases at V and 0 bases at J, with 21 bases between the two ends. The CDR3 runs 17 residues. Looked up from germline, CDR1 is MNHEY and CDR2 is SMNVEV (reference sequence). CDR3 nucleotide sequence: TGTGCCAGCATCCTAGTGCGGGGGCAGGGGTACCAAGAGACCCAGTACTTC. Translation: CASILVRGQGYQETQYF.

The chain couples TRBV9 to TRBJ1-1; 7 positions agree with TRBD1. The CDR3 runs 14 residues. V trimming: 3 bases; J trimming: 7 bases; junction bases outside the gene matches: 9. Germline CDR1 SGDLS, CDR2 YYNGEE. CDR3 loop: CASSGQPGGNEAFF. The DNA for the CDR3 is TGTGCCAGCAGCGGCCAGCCAGGGGGGAATGAAGCTTTCTTT.

In this sample, this clonotype turned up many times. The chain employs TRBV28 and TRBJ2-1; 10 nucleotides match TRBD1. Germline values: CDR1 MDHEN, CDR2 SYDVKM. V dropped 5 bases and J dropped 5; count of bases not matched to a gene: 6. The CDR3 is 15 amino acids. The CDR3 here is CASSDRDRGHNEQFF. CDR3 sequence (DNA): TGTGCCAGCAGTGACCGGGACAGGGGCCACAATGAGCAGTTCTTC.

This clonotype has a count of ten or more. The V gene is TRBV28, the J gene TRBJ2-2; D is uncertain. Germline V lookup: CDR1 MDHEN, CDR2 SYDVKM. V lost 2 bases and J 1 base, leaving 8 bases between the germline ends. This CDR3 contains 15 residues. The CDR3 spells CASSLMYLNTGELFF. The CDR3, as DNA: TGTGCCAGCAGTTTAATGTACTTGAACACCGGGGAGCTGTTTTTT.

This clonotype showed up just a few times. V usage is TRBV6-9 and J usage is TRBJ2-1, with 7 positions matching TRBD1. The CDR3 sequence is 16 residues long. The germline gives CDR1 MNHGY, CDR2 SVAAGI. Unmatched junction bases numbered 24, after V lost 7 bases and J lost 15 bases. CDR3 nucleotide sequence: TGTGCCAGCAAAAAGGGTCTCGGGACAGCTGCCGACTATTTGTTCTTC. Protein product: CASKKGLGTAADYLFF.

In this sample, this clonotype turned up many times. J is TRBJ1-5 and V is TRBV12-3 or TRBV12-4, with D perhaps matching TRBD1 (5 bases). V lost 2 bases and J lost 6, with 5 bases in between. This CDR3 has 12 amino acids. The CDR3 is CASSLRGQPQHF. The CDR3 bases are TGTGCCAGCAGTTTAAGGGGTCAGCCCCAGCATTTT.

This clonotype was picked up many times. V usage is TRBV7-9 and J usage is TRBJ2-1; possibly TRBD2 for D (5 bases). The CDR3 length is 16 residues. The V end was cut by 5 bases, the J end by 2 bases, with 16 bases between. Germline V gives CDR1 SEHNR, CDR2 FQNEAQ (reference sequence). The CDR3 nucleotides read TGTGCCAGCAGCCCAACACTAGGCCCCACCTACAATGAGCAGTTCTTC. This sequence encodes CASSPTLGPTYNEQFF.

This clonotype was detected ten times or more. The chain employs TRBV27 and TRBJ2-7, with D maybe TRBD1 (5 bases). The V gene's germline CDR1 is MNHEY and CDR2 SMNVEV (reference sequence). V dropped 5 bases and J dropped 6 bases, with 11 bases sitting between them. The CDR3 is 12 amino acids. This chain's CDR3 is CASSGRVGEQYF. DNA for the CDR3: TGTGCCAGCAGTGGCAGGGTTGGCGAGCAGTACTTC.

The V and J genes are TRBV20-1 and TRBJ1-6; D is uncertain. Looked up from germline, CDR1 is DFQATT and CDR2 is SNEGSKA (reference sequence). The germline V and J ends were trimmed by 7 bases and 0 bases, with 13 bases remaining between them. This CDR3 spans 15 amino acids. For the CDR3, the DNA is TGCAGTGTCACCCCACCTCTCTCCTATAATTCACCCCTCCACTTT. It specifies CSVTPPLSYNSPLHF.

This clonotype was seen repeatedly, ten times or more. This rearrangement joins TRBV6-2 or TRBV6-3 to TRBJ1-1; D is uncertain. V lost 4 bases and J 4 bases, leaving 16 bases between the germline ends. The CDR3 spans 15 residues. Germline V gene data show CDR1 as MNHEY and CDR2 as SVGEGT. CDR3 nucleotides: TGTGCCAGCAGTTGTCCAGTGATCAAGGTCACTGAAGCTTTCTTT. Protein sequence: CASSCPVIKVTEAFF.

The rearrangement links TRBV20-1 to TRBJ2-1, with TRBD2 matching over 13 bases. Germline CDR1 reads DFQATT; CDR2 reads SNEGSKA (reference sequence). V was pared by 0 bases and J by 0 bases, with 8 bases of the junction left unmatched. This CDR3 is 19 amino acids long. The CDR3 bases are TGCAGTGCTAGAGATTGGATGACTAGCGGGGGGCCCTCCTACAATGAGCAGTTCTTC. Translating it yields CSARDWMTSGGPSYNEQFF.

The J gene is TRBJ2-5, the V gene TRBV5-4, with 10 bases that match TRBD1. Germline V gene sequence: CDR1 SGHNT, CDR2 YYREEE (reference sequence). The junction had 7 bases not matched to a gene; V was cut back by 4 bases and J by 4 bases. The CDR3 sequence is 15 residues long. Written as DNA, the CDR3 is TGTGCCAGCAGCCCCGGGACAGGGGACGGAGAGACCCAGTACTTC. Translation: CASSPGTGDGETQYF.